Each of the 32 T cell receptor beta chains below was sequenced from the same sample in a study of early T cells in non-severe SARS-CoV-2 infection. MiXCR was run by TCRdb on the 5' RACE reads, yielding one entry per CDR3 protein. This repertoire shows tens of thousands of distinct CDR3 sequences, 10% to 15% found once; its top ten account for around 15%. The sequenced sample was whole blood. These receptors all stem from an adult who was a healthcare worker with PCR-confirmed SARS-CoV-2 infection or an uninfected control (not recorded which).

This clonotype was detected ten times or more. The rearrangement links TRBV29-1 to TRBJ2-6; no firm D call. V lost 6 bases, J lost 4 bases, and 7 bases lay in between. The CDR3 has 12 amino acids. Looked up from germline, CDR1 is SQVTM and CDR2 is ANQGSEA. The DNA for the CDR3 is TGCAGCGTCCTGCAAGGGGCCAACGTCCTGACTTTC. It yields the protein CSVLQGANVLTF.

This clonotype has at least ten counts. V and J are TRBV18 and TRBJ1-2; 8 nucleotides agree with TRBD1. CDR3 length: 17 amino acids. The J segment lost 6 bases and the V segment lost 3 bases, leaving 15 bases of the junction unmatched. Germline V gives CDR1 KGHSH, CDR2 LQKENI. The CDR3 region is CASSPRSVAGGMDGYTF. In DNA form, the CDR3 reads TGTGCCAGCTCACCGCGAAGTGTTGCAGGGGGCATGGATGGCTACACCTTC.

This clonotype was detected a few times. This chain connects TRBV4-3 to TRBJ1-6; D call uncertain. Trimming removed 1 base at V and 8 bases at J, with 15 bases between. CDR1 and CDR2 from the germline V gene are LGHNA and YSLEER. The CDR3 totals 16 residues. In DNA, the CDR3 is TGCGCCAGCAGCCAAGGCGGAGGGTGGGGTGATTCACCCCTCCACTTT. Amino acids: CASSQGGGWGDSPLHF.

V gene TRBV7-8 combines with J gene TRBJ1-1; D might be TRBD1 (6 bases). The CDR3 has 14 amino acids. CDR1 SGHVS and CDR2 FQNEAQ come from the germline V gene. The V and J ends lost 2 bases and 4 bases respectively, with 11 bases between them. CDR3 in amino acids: CASSLLGARTEAFF. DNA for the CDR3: TGTGCCAGCAGCTTATTGGGGGCGCGCACTGAAGCTTTCTTT.

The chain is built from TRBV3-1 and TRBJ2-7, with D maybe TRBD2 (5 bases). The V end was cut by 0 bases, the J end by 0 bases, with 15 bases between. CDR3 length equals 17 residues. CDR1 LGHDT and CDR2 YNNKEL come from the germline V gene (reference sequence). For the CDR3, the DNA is TGTGCCAGCAGCCAAGATAGGGAGTCTGCCCTCTCCTACGAGCAGTACTTC. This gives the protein CASSQDRESALSYEQYF.

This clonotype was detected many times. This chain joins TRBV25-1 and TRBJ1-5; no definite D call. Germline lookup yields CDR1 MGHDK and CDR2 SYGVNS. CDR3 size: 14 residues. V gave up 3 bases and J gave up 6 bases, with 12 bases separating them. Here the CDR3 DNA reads TGTGCCAGCAGTGAGTTAGAGTCGCGTCAGCCCCAGCATTTT. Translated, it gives CASSELESRQPQHF.

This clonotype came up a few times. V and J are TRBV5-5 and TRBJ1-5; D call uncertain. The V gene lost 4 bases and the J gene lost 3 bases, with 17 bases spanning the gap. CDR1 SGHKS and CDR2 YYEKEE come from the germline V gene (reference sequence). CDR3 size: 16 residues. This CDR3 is CASSPGVRVLNQPQHF. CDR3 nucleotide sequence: TGTGCCAGCAGCCCCGGGGTTAGGGTCCTCAATCAGCCCCAGCATTTT.

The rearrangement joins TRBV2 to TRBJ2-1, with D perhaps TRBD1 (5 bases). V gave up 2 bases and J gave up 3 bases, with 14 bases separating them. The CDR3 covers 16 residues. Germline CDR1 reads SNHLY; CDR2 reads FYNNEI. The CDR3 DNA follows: TGTGCCAGCAGTGAAAGGTTGTTGACAGTCTACAATGAGCAGTTCTTC. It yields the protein CASSERLLTVYNEQFF.

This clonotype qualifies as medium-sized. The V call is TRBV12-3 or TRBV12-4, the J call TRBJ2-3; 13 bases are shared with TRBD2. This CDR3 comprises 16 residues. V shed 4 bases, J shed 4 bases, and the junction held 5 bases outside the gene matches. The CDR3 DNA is TGTGCCAGCAGTTCATCGGGACTAGCGGGGCCAGATACGCAGTATTTT. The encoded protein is CASSSSGLAGPDTQYF.

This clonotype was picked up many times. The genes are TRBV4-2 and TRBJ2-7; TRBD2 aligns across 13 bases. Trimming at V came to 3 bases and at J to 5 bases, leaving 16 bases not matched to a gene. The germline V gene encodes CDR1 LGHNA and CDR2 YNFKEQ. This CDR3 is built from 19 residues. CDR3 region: CASSQSYTSGRASDHEQYF. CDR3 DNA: TGTGCCAGCAGCCAGTCCTACACTAGCGGGAGGGCCTCAGATCACGAGCAGTACTTC.

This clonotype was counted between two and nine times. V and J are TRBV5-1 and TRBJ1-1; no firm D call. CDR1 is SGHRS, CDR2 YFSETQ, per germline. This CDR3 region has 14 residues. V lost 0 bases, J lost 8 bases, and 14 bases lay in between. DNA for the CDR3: TGCGCCAGCAGCTTGGAGGGCAGTAGTTTCGAAGCTTTCTTT. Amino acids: CASSLEGSSFEAFF. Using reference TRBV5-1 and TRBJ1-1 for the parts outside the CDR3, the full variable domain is KAGVTQTPRYLIKTRGQQVTLSCSPISGHRSVSWYQQTPGQGLQFLFEYFSETQRNKGNFPGRFSGRQFSNSRSEMNVSTLELGDSALYLCASSLEGSSFEAFFGQGTRLTVV.

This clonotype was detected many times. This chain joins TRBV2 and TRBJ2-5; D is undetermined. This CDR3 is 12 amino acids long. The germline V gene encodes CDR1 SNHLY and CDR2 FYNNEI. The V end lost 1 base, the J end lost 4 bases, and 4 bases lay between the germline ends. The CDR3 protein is CASSEGRETQYF. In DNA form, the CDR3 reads TGTGCCAGCAGTGAAGGGAGAGAGACCCAGTACTTC.

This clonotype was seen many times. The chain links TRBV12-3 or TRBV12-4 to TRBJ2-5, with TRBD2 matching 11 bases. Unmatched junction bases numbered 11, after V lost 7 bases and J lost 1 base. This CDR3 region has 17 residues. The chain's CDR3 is CASTTMTSGDLQETQYF. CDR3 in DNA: TGTGCCAGCACCACAATGACTAGCGGGGACCTCCAAGAGACCCAGTACTTC.

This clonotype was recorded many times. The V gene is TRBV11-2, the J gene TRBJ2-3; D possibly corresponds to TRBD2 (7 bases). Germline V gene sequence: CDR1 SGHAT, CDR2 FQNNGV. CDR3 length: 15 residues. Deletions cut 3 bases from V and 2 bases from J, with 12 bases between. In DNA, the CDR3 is TGTGCCAGCAGCTTGGAGGGGGGGGACACAGATACGCAGTATTTT. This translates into CASSLEGGDTDTQYF.

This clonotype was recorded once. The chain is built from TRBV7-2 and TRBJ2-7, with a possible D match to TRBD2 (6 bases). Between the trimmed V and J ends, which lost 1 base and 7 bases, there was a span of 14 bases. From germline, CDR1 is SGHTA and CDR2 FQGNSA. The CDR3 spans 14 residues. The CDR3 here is CASSLGRGKGEQYF. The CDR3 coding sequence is TGTGCCAGCAGCTTAGGTCGCGGGAAGGGTGAGCAGTACTTC.

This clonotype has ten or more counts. CDR3 in amino acids: CASEGGGETQYF. In nucleotides, the CDR3 is TGTGCCAGCGAGGGGGGTGGAGAGACCCAGTACTTC. The chain has TRBV6-6 and TRBJ2-5; either TRBD1 or TRBD2 may supply D (6 bases each). The CDR3 length is 12 residues. Trimming cost V 8 bases and J 4 bases, with 11 bases left between them. The germline V gene has CDR1 MNHNY and CDR2 SVGAGI (reference sequence).

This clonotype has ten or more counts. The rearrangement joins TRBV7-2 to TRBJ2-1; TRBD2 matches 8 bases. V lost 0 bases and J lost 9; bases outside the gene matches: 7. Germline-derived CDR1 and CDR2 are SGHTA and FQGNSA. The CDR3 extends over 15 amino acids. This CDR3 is CASSLAGGTRLEQFF. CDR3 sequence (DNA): TGTGCCAGCAGCTTAGCGGGGGGGACTAGGCTTGAGCAGTTCTTC. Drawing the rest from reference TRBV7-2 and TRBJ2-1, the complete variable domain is GAGVSQSPSNKVTEKGKDVELRCDPISGHTALYWYRQSLGQGLEFLIYFQGNSAPDKSGLPSDRFSAERTGGSVSTLTIQRTQQEDSAVYLCASSLAGGTRLEQFFGPGTRLTVL.

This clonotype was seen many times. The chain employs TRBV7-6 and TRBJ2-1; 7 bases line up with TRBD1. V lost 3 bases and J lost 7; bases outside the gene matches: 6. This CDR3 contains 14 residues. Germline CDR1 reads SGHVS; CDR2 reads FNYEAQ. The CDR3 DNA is TGTGCCAGCAGCTTTGTGGACAGGCGTAATGAGCAGTTCTTC. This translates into CASSFVDRRNEQFF. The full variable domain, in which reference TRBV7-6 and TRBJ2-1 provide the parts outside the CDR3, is GAGVSQSPRYKVTKRGQDVALRCDPISGHVSLYWYRQALGQGPEFLTYFNYEAQQDKSGLPNDRFSAERPEGSISTLTIQRTEQRDSAMYRCASSFVDRRNEQFFGPGTRLTVL.

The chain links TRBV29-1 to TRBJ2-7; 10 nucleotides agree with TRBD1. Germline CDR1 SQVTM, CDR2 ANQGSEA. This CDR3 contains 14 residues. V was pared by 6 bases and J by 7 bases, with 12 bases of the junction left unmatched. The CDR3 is CSVYGQGEVREQYF. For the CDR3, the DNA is TGCAGCGTCTACGGACAGGGGGAAGTGCGAGAGCAGTACTTC.

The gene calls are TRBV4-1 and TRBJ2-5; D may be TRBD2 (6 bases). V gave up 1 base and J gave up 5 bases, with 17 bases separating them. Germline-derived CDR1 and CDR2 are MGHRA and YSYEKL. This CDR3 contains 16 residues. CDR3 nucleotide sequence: TGCGCCAGCAGCCAAGGGGATGCGGGACTGGGGGAGACCCAGTACTTC. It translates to CASSQGDAGLGETQYF.

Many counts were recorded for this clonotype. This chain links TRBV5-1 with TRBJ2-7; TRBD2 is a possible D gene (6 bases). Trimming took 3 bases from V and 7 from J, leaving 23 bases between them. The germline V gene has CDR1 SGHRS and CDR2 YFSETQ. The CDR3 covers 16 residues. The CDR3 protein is CASSSRGRSELREQYF. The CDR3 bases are TGCGCCAGCAGCTCCCGGGGGAGGTCCGAACTACGGGAGCAGTACTTC.

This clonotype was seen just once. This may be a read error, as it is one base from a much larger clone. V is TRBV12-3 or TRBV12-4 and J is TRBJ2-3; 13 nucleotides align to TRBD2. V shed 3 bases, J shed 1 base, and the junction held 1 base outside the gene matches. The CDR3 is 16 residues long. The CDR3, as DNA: TGTGCCAGCAGTTTGACTAGCGGGGGGTGCACAGATACGCAGTATTTT. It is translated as CASSLTSGGCTDTQYF.

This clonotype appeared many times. The CDR3 sequence is CATLAQAEGGGQPQHF. In nucleotides, the CDR3 is TGTGCCACCCTTGCACAGGCCGAAGGGGGGGGTCAGCCCCAGCATTTT. The chain combines TRBV19 with TRBJ1-5, with D perhaps matching TRBD1 (6 bases). The CDR3 covers 16 residues. Trimming left V 10 bases short and J 6 bases short, with 25 bases between. The germline V gene encodes CDR1 LNHDA and CDR2 SQIVND (reference sequence).

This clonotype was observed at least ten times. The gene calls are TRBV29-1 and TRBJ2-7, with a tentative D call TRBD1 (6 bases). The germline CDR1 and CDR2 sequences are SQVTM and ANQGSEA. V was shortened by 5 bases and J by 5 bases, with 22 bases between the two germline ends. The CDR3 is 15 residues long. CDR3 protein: CSVRPGTPFVHEQYF. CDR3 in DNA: TGCAGCGTTCGGCCCGGGACACCTTTTGTCCACGAGCAGTACTTC.

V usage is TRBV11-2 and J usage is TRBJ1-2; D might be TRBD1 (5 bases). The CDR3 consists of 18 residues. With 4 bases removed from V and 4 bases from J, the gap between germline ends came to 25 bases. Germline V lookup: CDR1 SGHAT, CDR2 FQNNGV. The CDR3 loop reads CASSSLRRDWRGSYGYTF. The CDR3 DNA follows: TGTGCCAGCAGCTCCCTGCGCAGGGATTGGAGAGGATCCTATGGCTACACCTTC.

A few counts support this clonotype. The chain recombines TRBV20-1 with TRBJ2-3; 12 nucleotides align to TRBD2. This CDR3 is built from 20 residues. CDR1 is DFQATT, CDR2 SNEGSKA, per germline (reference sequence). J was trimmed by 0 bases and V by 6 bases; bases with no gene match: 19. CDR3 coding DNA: TGCAGTGCCCCGGTCCTAGCGGGAGGGATGACGACTTCTAGCACAGATACGCAGTATTTT. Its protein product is CSAPVLAGGMTTSSTDTQYF.

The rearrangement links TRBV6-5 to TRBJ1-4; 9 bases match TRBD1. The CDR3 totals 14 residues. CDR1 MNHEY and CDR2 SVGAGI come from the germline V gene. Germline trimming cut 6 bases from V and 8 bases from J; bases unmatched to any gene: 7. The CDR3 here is CASSRDRGSEKLFF. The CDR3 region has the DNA TGTGCCAGCAGCCGAGACAGGGGGAGCGAAAAACTGTTTTTT.

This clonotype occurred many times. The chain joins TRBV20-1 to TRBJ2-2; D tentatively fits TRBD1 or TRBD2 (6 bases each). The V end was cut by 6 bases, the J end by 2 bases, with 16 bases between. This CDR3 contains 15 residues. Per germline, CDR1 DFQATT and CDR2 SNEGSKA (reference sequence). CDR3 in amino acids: CSAPKGGPNTGELFF. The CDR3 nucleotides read TGCAGTGCCCCTAAGGGGGGACCTAACACCGGGGAGCTGTTTTTT.

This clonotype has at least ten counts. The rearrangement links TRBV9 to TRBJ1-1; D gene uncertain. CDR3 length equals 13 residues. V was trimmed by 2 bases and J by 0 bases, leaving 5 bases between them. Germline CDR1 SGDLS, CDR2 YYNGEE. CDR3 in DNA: TGTGCCAGCAGCGTTACAGTGAACACTGAAGCTTTCTTT. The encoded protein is CASSVTVNTEAFF.

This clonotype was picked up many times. The CDR3 sequence is CASSVEVRWGNEQFF. The CDR3 nucleotides are TGTGCCAGCAGCGTAGAGGTTAGATGGGGCAATGAGCAGTTCTTC. The genes are TRBV9 and TRBJ2-1; D gene unclear. The CDR3 consists of 15 residues. Germline CDR1 SGDLS, CDR2 YYNGEE. Trimming left V 0 bases short and J 6 bases short, with 13 bases between.

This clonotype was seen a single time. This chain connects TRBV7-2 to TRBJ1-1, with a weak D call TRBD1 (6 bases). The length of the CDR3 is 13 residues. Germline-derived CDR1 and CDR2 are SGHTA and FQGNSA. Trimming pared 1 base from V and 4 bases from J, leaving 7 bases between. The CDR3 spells CASSLEQGTEAFF. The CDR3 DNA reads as TGTGCCAGCAGCTTAGAACAGGGCACTGAAGCTTTCTTT.

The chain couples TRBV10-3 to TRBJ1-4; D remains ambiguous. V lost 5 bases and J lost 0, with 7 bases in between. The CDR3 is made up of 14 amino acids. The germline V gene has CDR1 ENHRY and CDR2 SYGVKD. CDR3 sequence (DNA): TGTGCCATCAGTAGAGGAACAACTAATGAAAAACTGTTTTTT. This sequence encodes CAISRGTTNEKLFF.